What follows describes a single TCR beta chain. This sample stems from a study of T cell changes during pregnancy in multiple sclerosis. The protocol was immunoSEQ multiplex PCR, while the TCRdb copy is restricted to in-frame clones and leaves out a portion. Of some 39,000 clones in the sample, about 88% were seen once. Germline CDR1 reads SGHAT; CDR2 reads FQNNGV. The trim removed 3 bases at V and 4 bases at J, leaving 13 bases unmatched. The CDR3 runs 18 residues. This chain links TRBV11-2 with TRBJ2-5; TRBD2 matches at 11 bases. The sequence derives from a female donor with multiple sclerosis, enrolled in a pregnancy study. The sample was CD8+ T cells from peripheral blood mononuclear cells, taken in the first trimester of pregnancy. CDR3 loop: CASSFHPRASGGLETQYF. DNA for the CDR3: TGTGCCAGCAGCTTCCACCCTCGGGCTAGCGGGGGGCTAGAGACCCAGTACTTC.